This T cell receptor beta chain was captured by sequencing in a study of shared clonotypes between healthy human individuals. The V segment lost 1 base and the J segment 5 bases; nucleotides outside the gene matches: 4. Germline V gene lookup returns CDR1 MGHRA and CDR2 YSYEKL. The CDR3 runs to 15 residues. Genomic DNA per cell subset filled all wells of several immunoSEQ plates. Some clones are missing from TCRdb's copy, which holds only in-frame ones; the method was immunoSEQ multiplex PCR. The repertoire consists of about 2 million clones, with approximately 94% occurring once and the leading ten covering roughly 1.1%. CD45RO-negative CD8 cells positively selected for CCR7 made up the naive population, which excluded terminally differentiated effector memory CD45RA+ cells.

The sample was naive CD8+ T cells sorted from blood. This TCR was sampled from a man aged 18-30 years in good health. The chain employs TRBV4-1 and TRBJ1-3; 8 bases map to TRBD1. The CDR3 coding sequence is TGCGCCAGCAGCCAAGGAAGGACAGGGAGAAACACCATATATTTT. This codes for CASSQGRTGRNTIYF.